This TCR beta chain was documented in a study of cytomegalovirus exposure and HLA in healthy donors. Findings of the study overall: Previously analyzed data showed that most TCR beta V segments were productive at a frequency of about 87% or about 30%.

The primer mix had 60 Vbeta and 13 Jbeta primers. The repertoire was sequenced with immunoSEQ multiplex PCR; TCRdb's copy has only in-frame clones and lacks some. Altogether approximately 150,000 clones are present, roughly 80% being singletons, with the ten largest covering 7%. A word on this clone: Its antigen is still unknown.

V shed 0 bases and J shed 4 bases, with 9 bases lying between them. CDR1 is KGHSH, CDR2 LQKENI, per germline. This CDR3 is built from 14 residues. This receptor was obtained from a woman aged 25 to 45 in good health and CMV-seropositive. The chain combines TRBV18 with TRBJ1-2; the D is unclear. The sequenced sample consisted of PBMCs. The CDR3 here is CASSPPQYRYGYTF. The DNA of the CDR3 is TGTGCCAGCTCACCACCGCAGTACCGCTATGGCTACACCTTC.